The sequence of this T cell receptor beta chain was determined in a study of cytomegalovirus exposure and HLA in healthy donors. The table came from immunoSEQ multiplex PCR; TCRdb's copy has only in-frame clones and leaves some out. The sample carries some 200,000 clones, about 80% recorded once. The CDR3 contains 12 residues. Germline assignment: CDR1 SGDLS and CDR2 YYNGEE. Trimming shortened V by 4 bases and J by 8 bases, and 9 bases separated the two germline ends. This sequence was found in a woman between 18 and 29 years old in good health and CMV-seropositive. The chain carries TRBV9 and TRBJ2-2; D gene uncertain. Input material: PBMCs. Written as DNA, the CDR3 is TGTGCCAGCAGCCCGGGTGTGGGGGAGCTGTTTTTT. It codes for CASSPGVGELFF.